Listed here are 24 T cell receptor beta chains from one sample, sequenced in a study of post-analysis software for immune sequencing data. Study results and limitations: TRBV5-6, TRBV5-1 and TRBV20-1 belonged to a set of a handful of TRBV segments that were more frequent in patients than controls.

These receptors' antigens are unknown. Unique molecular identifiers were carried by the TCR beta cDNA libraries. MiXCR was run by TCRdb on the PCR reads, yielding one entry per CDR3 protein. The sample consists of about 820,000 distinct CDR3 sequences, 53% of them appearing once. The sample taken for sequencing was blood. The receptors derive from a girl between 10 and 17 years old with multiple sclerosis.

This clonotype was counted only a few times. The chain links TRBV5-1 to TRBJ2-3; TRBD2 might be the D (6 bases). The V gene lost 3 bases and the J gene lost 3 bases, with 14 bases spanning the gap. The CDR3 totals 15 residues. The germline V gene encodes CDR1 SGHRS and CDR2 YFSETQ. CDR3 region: CASSSGRGGTDTQYF. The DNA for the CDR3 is TGCGCCAGCAGCTCCGGCCGGGGAGGAACAGATACGCAGTATTTT.

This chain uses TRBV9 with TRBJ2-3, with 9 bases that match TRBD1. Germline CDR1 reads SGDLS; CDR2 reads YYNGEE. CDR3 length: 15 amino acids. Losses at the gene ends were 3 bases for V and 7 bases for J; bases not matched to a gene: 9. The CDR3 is CASSASGQGVNTQYF. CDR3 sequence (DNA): TGTGCCAGCAGCGCCTCGGGACAGGGTGTGAATACGCAGTATTTT. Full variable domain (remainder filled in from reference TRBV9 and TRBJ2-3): DSGVTQTPKHLITATGQRVTLRCSPRSGDLSVYWYQQSLDQGLQFLIQYYNGEERAKGNILERFSAQQFPDLHSELNLSSLELGDSALYFCASSASGQGVNTQYFGPGTRLTVL.

DNA of the CDR3: TGTGCCAGCAGTGAATATTTTCAAGGTCTGGATGAGCAGTTCTTC. Amino acids: CASSEYFQGLDEQFF. The J gene is TRBJ2-1, the V gene TRBV2; D is unresolved. The CDR3 spans 15 residues. The V and J ends lost 2 bases and 8 bases respectively, with 16 bases between them. The germline V gene has CDR1 SNHLY and CDR2 FYNNEI.

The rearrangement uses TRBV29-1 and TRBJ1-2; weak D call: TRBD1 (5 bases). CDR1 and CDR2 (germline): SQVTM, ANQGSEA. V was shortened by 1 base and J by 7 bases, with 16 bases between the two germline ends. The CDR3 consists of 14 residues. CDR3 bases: TGCAGCGTTGAAGTACAGGAAGTCCCCTCTGGCTACACCTTC. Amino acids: CSVEVQEVPSGYTF.

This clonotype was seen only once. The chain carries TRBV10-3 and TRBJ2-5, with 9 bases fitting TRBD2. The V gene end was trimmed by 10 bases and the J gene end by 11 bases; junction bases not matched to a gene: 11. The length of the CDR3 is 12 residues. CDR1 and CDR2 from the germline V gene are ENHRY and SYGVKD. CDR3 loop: CATLAGPGEQYF. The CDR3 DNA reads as TGTGCCACCCTAGCGGGGCCGGGGGAGCAGTACTTC.

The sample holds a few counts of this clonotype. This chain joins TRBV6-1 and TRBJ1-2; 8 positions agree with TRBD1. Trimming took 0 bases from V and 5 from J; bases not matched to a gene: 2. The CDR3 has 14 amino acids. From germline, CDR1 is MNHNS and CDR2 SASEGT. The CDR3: CASSEARTGYGYTF. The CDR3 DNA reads TGTGCCAGCAGTGAAGCCAGGACAGGGTATGGCTACACCTTC.

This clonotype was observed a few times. The CDR3 loop reads CASIPPRAQETQYF. In nucleotides, the CDR3 is TGTGCCAGCATCCCGCCGAGGGCCCAAGAGACCCAGTACTTC. This chain connects TRBV7-2 to TRBJ2-5; weak D call: TRBD2 (5 bases). The ends were cut back, 7 bases at V and 1 base at J, with 13 bases in the middle. Germline V lookup: CDR1 SGHTA, CDR2 FQGNSA. The CDR3 covers 14 residues.

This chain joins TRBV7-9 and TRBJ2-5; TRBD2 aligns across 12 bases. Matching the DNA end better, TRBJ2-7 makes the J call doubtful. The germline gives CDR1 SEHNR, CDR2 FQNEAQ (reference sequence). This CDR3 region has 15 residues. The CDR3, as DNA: TGTGCCAGCAGCCAGCGGACTAGCGGGACCTACGAGCAGTACTTC. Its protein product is CASSQRTSGTYEQYF.

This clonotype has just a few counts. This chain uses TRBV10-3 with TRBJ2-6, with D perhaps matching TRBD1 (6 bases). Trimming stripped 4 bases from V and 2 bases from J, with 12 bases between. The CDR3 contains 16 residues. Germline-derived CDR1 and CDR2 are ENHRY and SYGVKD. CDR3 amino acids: CAISVQGGAGANVLTF. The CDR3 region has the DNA TGTGCCATCAGTGTACAGGGTGGCGCTGGGGCCAACGTCCTGACTTTC.

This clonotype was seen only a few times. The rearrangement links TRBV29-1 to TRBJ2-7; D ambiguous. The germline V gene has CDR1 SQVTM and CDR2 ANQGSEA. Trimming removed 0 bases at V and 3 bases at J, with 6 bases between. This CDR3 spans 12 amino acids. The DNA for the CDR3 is TGCAGCGTTGAAGATACCCTCTACGAGCAGTACTTC. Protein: CSVEDTLYEQYF.

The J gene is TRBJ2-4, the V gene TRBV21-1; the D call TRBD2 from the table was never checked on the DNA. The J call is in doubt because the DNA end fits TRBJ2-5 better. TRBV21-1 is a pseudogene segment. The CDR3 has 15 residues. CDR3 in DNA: TGTGCCAGCAGCAGGGGACTAGCGTCACAAGAGACCCAGTACTTC. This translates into CASSRGLASQETQYF.

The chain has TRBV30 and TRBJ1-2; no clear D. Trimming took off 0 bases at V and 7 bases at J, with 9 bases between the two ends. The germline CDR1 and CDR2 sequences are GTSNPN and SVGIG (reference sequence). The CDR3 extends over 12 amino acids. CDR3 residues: CAWSVDVSGYTF. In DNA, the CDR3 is TGTGCCTGGAGTGTAGACGTATCTGGCTACACCTTC.

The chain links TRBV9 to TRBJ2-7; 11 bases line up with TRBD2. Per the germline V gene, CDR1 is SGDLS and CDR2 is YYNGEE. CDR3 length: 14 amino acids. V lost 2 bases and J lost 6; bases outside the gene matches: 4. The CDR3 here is CASSVGGLAGEQYF. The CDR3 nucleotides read TGTGCCAGCAGCGTGGGAGGACTAGCGGGCGAGCAGTACTTC. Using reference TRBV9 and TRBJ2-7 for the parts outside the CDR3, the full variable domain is DSGVTQTPKHLITATGQRVTLRCSPRSGDLSVYWYQQSLDQGLQFLIQYYNGEERAKGNILERFSAQQFPDLHSELNLSSLELGDSALYFCASSVGGLAGEQYFGPGTRLTVT.

This chain's CDR3 is CAISDPPGTSVDTQYF. The DNA of the CDR3 is TGTGCCATCAGTGACCCACCGGGAACTAGCGTCGATACGCAGTATTTT. The V and J genes are TRBV10-3 and TRBJ2-3; 7 nucleotides align to TRBD2. V lost 3 bases to trimming and J lost 6 bases; unmatched junction nucleotides: 12. Germline V lookup: CDR1 ENHRY, CDR2 SYGVKD. This CDR3 is built from 16 residues.

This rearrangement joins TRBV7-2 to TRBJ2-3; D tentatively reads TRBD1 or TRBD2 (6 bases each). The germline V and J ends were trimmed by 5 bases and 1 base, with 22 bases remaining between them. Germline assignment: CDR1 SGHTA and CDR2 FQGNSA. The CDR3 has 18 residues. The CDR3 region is CASSPPRRGGLGTDTQYF. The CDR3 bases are TGTGCCAGCAGCCCCCCCCGCAGGGGAGGACTTGGCACAGATACGCAGTATTTT.

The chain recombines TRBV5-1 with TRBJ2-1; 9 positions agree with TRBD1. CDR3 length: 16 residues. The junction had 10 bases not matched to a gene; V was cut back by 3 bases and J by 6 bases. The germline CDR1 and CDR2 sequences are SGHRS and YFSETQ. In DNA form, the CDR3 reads TGCGCCAGCAGCTCTGCTTTGGGACAGGGCTTCAATGAGCAGTTCTTC. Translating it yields CASSSALGQGFNEQFF.

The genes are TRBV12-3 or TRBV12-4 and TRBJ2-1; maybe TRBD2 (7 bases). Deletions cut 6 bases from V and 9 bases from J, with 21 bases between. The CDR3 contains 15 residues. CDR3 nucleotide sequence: TGTGCCAGCAGGGTAGGGGGGGGGCTCACAAGTGAGCAGTTCTTC. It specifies CASRVGGGLTSEQFF.

The CDR3 loop reads CSVGGDRSSMNTEAFF. CDR3 nucleotides: TGCAGCGTCGGGGGGGACAGATCCTCTATGAACACTGAAGCTTTCTTT. The chain is built from TRBV29-1 and TRBJ1-1, with 7 bases aligning to TRBD1. This CDR3 region has 16 residues. The V gene end was trimmed by 6 bases and the J gene end by 0 bases; junction bases not matched to a gene: 13. Per germline, CDR1 SQVTM and CDR2 ANQGSEA.

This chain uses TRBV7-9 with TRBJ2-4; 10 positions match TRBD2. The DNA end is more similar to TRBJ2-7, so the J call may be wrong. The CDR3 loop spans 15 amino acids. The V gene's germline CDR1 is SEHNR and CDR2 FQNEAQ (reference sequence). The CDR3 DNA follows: TGTGCCAGCAGCTCCCCGGGACTAGCGCAACACGAGCAGTACTTC. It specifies CASSSPGLAQHEQYF.

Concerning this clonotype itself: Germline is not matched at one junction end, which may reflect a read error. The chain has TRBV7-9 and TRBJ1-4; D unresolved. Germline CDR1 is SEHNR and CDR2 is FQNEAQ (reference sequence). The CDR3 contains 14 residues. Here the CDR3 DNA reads TGTGCCAGCAGCTTAGGGGCTCTGGACGAAAAACGGTTTTTT. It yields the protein CASSLGALDEKRFF.

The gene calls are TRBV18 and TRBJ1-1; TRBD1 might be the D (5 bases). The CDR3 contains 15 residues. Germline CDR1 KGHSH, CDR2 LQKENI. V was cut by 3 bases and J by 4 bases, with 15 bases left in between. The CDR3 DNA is TGTGCCAGCTCACCCGGTCAGGGCCCGGGCACTGAAGCTTTCTTT. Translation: CASSPGQGPGTEAFF.

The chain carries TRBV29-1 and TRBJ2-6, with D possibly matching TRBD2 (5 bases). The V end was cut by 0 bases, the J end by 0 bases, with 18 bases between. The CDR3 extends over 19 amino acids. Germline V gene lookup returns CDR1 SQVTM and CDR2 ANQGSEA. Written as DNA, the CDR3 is TGCAGCGTTGAAGACCTGAGGGCCAGCGCGTCCTCTGGGGCCAACGTCCTGACTTTC. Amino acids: CSVEDLRASASSGANVLTF.

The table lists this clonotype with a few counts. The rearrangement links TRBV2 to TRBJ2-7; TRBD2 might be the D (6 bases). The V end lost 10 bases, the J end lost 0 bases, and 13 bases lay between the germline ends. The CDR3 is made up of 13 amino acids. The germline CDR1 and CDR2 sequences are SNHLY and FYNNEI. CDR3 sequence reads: CANRGSGSYEQYF. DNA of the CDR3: TGTGCCAATCGCGGTAGCGGCTCCTACGAGCAGTACTTC. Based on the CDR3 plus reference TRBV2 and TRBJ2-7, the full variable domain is EPEVTQTPSHQVTQMGQEVILRCVPISNHLYFYWYRQILGQKVEFLVSFYNNEISEKSEIFDDQFSVERPDGSNFTLKIRSTKLEDSAMYFCANRGSGSYEQYFGPGTRLTVT.

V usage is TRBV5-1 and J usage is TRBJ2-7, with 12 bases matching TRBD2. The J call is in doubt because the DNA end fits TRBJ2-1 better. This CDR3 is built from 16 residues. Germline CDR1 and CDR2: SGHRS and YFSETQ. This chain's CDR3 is CASSARTSGIGDEQFF. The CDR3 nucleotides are TGCGCCAGCAGCGCCAGGACTAGCGGGATCGGAGATGAGCAGTTCTTC.